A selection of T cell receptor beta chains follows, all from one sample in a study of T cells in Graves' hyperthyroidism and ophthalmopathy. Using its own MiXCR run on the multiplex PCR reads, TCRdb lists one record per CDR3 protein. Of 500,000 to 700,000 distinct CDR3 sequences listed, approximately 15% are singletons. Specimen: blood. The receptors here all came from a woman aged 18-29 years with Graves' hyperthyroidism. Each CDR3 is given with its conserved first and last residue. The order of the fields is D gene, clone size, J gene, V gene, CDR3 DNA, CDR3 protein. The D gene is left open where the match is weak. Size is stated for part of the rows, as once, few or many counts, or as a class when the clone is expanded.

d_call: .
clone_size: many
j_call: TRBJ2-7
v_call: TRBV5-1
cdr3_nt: TGCGCCAGCAGCTTGGATTCTTTGGTGGGATACACCTACGAGCAGTACTTC
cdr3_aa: CASSLDSLVGYTYEQYF

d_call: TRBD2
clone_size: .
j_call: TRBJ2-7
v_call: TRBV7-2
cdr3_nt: TGTGCCAGCAGCCCTAGGGTGGGGGGGGGTTACTCCTACGAGCAGTACTTC
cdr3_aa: CASSPRVGGGYSYEQYF

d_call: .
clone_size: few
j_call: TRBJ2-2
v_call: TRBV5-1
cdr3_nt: TGCGCCAGCAGCTTGGTCGGGGAGCCCGGGGAGCTGTTTTTT
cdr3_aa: CASSLVGEPGELFF

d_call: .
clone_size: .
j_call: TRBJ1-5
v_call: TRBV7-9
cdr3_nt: TGTGCCAGCAGCTACGTTGGGGGGGGTCAGCCCCAGCATTTT
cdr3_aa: CASSYVGGGQPQHF

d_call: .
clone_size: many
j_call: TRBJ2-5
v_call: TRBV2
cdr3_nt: TGTGCCAGCGAGAGGGGAATGGACGAGACCCAGTACTTC
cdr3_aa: CASERGMDETQYF

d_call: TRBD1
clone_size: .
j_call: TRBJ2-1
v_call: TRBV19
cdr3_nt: TGTGCCAGTAGTATATGGGCAGGGGGTGAGCAGTTCTTC
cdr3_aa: CASSIWAGGEQFF

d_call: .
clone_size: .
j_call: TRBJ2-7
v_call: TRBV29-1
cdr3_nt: TGCAGCGTTCTCCAGGGGGGCTTCGGCGAGCAGTACTTC
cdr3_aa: CSVLQGGFGEQYF

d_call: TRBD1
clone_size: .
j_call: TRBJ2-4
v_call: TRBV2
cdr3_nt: TGTGCCAGCAGCGAAGAAAATACAGGGGCAAACATTCAGTACTTC
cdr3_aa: CASSEENTGANIQYF

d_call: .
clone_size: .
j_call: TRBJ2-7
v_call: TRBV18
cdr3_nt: TGTGCCAGCTCACCACCCGTGGGGGAGCAGTACTTC
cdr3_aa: CASSPPVGEQYF

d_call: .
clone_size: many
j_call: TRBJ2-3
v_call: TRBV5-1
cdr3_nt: TGCGCCAGCGGACTCGGAGATACGCAGTATTTT
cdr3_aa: CASGLGDTQYF

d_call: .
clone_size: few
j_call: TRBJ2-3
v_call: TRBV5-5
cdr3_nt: TGTGCCAGCAGCTTGGAGACACCTAGCACAGATACGCAGTATTTT
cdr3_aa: CASSLETPSTDTQYF

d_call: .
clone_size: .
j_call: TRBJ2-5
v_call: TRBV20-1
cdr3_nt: TGCAGTGCCCGGGACCCCTTACTCCAAGAGACCCAGTACTTC
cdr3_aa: CSARDPLLQETQYF

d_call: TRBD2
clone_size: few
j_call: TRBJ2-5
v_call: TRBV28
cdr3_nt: TGTGCCAGCGACTTCAGGACTAGCGGACAGCCCTCGACCCAGTACTTC
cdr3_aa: CASDFRTSGQPSTQYF

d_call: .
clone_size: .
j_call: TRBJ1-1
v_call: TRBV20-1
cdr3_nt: TGCAGTGCTAGAGACCCACCTCCAGGGGTGAACACTGAAGCTTTCTTT
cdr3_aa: CSARDPPPGVNTEAFF

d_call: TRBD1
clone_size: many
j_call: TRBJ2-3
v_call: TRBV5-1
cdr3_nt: TGCGCCAGCAGCTGGAGGACGGGACAGAGCACAGATACGCAGTATTTT
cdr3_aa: CASSWRTGQSTDTQYF

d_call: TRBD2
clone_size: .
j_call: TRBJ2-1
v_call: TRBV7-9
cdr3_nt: TGTGCCAGCACCCGATGGCTAGCGGGAGGTACCTACAATGAGCAGTTCTTC
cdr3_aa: CASTRWLAGGTYNEQFF

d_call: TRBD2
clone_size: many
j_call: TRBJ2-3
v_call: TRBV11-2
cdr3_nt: TGTGCCAGCAGCGGCAGCGGACTAGCGGGAGGCCACCGGTGGGGAGATACGCAGTATTTT
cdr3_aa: CASSGSGLAGGHRWGDTQYF

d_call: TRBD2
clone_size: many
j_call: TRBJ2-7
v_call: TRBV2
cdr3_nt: TGTGCCAGCAGTGAGTCGAGCGGGAGTCTATACGAGCAGTACTTC
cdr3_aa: CASSESSGSLYEQYF

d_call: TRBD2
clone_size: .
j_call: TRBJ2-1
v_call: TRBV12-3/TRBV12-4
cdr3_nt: TGTGCCAGCAGTTTAGATAAGTGGCGGGAGGATTACAATGAGCAGTTCTTC
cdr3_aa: CASSLDKWREDYNEQFF

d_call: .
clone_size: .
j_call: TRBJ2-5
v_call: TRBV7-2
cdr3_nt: TGTGCCAGCAGCTTAGAGGTCCGTCGGGGGGAGACCCAGTACTTC
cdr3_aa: CASSLEVRRGETQYF

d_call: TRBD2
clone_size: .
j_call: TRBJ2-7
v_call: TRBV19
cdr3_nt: TGTGCCAGTACCCCGGGACTAGCGGACTCCTACGAGCAGTACTTC
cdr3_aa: CASTPGLADSYEQYF

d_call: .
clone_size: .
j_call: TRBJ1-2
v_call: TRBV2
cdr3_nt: TGTGCCAGCAGCCATTCAGGGTCCGGCTACACCTTC
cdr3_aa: CASSHSGSGYTF

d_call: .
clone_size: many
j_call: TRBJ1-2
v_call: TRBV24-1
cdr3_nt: TGTGCCACCAGTGATTTGCTCTATGGCTACACCTTC
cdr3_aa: CATSDLLYGYTF

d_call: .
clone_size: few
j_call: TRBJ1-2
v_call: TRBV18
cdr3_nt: TGTGCCAGCTCGCCTCAGGGAAGTAACTATGGCTACACCTTC
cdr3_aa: CASSPQGSNYGYTF

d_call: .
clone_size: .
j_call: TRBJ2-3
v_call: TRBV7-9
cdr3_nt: TGTGCCAGCAGCCAGACGATGAGCACAGATACGCAGTATTTT
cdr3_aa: CASSQTMSTDTQYF

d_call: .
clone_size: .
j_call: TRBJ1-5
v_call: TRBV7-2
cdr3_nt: TGTGCCAGCAGCTTAGGCAGATTAAACAATCAGCCCCAGCATTTT
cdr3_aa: CASSLGRLNNQPQHF

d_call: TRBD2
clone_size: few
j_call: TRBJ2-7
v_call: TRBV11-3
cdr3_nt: TGTGCCAGCAGCCGGGGGGGATTGGGGGACTACGAGCAGTACTTC
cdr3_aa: CASSRGGLGDYEQYF

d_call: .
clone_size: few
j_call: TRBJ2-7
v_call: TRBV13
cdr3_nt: TGTGCCAGCAGCTTAGAGAGCCTCGGGACACCCTCCTACGAGCAGTACTTC
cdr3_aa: CASSLESLGTPSYEQYF

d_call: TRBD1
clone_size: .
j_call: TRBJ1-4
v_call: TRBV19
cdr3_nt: TGTGCCAGTAATCGTCGGAGACAGGGGCCTCAACCGGGTGAAAAACTGTTTTTT
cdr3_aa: CASNRRRQGPQPGEKLFF

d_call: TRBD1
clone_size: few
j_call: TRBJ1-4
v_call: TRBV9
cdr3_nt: TGTGCCAGCAGCGAGGAGGACAGGGGTAATGAAAAACTGTTTTTT
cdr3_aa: CASSEEDRGNEKLFF

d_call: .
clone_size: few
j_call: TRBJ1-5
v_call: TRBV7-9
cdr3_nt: TGTGCCAGCAGCTTAGATGTAGGTCAGCCCCAGCATTTT
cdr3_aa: CASSLDVGQPQHF

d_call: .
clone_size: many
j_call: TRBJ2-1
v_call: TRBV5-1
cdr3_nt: TGCGCCAGCAGCTCTCCTAGCGCTGAGCAGTTCTTC
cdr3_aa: CASSSPSAEQFF

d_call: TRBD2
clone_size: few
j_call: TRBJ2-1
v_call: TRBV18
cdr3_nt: TGTGCCAGCTCACCACCGGGACTAGATAGCTATGAGCAGTTCTTC
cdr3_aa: CASSPPGLDSYEQFF

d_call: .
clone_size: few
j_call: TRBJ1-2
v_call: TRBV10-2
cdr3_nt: TGCGCCAGCAGTGCCCGGACAGTTTATTATGGCTACACCTTC
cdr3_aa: CASSARTVYYGYTF

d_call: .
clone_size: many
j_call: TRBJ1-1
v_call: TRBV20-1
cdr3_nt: TGCAGTGCTAGGTGGGAGGGGCGGATCACTGAAGCTTTCTTT
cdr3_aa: CSARWEGRITEAFF

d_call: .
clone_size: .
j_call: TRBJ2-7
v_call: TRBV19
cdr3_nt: TGTGCCAGTAGAGAGCCCGGGACACCTTCCTACGAGCAGTACTTC
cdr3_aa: CASREPGTPSYEQYF

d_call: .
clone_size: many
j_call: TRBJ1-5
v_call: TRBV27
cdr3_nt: TGTGCCAGCAGACAGCTTAGCAATCAGCCCCAGCATTTT
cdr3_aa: CASRQLSNQPQHF

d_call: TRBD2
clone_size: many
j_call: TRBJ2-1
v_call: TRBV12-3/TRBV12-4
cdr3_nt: TGTGCCAGCAGCGCCGGACTAGCGGGAGGCAATGAGCAGTTCTTC
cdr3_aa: CASSAGLAGGNEQFF

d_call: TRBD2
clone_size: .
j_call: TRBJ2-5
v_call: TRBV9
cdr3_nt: TGTGCCAGCAGCGAAGATAGCGGGAGGAGGCGGGGGACCCAGTACTTC
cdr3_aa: CASSEDSGRRRGTQYF

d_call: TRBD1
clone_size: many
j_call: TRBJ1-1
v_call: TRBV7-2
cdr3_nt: TGTGCCAGCAGCTCTGGGGGTACAGGGGGTTTCGGCACTGAAGCTTTCTTT
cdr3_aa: CASSSGGTGGFGTEAFF

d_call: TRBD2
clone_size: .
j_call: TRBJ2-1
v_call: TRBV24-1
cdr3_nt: TGTGCCACCAGTGATTTGCGGGGGGTTTCCTACAATGAGCAGTTCTTC
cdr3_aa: CATSDLRGVSYNEQFF

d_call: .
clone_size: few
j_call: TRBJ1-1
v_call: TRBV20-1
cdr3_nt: TGCAGTGCTAGAGATGTAAGCGGAGTCTATACTGAAGCTTTCTTT
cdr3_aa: CSARDVSGVYTEAFF

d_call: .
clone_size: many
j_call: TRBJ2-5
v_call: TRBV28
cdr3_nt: TGTGCCAGCACCCTACAGGGAGGGCCCCAAGAGACCCAGTACTTC
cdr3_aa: CASTLQGGPQETQYF

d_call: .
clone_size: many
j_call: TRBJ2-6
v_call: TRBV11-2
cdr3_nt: TGTGCCAGCAGCTTAGTTCCGGCGCGGTCCTCTGGGGCCAACGTCCTGACTTTC
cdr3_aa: CASSLVPARSSGANVLTF

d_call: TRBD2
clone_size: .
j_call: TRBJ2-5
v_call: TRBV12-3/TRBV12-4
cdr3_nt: TGTGCCAGCAGTTTCGGTCTGACTAGCGTACAAGAGACCCAGTACTTC
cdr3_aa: CASSFGLTSVQETQYF

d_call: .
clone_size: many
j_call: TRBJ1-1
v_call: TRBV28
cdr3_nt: TGTGCCAGCAGGCCTGGGGTCACTGAAGCTTTCTTT
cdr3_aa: CASRPGVTEAFF

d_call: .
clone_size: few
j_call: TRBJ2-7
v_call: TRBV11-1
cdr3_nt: TGTGCCAGCAGCTTATTTAACACCTACGAGCAGTACTTC
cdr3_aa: CASSLFNTYEQYF

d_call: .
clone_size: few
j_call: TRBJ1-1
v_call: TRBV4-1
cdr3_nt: TGCGCCAGCAGCCAAGTCGGACGGAGGAACACTGAAGCTTTCTTT
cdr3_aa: CASSQVGRRNTEAFF

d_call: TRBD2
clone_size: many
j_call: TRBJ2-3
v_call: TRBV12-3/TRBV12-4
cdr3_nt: TGTGCCAGCAGTCCTTCGACTAGCGGAGTCACAGATACGCAGTATTTT
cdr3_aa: CASSPSTSGVTDTQYF

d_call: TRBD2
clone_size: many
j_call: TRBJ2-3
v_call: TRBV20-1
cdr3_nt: TGCAGTGCTAGTCGGCTAGCGGACACAGATACGCAGTATTTT
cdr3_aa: CSASRLADTDTQYF

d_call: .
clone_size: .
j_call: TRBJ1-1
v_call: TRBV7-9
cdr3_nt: TGTGCCAGCAGCTCGCCCGGGCCCTCCACTGAAGCTTTCTTT
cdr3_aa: CASSSPGPSTEAFF

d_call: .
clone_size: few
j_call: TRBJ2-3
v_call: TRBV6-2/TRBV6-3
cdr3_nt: TGTGCCAGCAGTGTGGCTAGCCCAGATACGCAGTATTTT
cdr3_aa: CASSVASPDTQYF